The 10 T cell receptor beta chains below come from one sample, sequenced in a study of T-cell reconstitution after alpha-beta-depleted transplantation in children. Unique molecular identifiers were incorporated into the prepared TCRbeta library. TCRdb reprocessed the PCR reads with MiXCR, giving one entry per CDR3 protein. The profile covers more than 200,000 distinct CDR3 sequences, with more than 7.5% appearing a single time and about 4.9% taken by the ten largest. The sample here was PBMCs from the stem cell graft donor, taken from the stem cell graft. The receptors stem from a human donor who donated a stem cell graft to a child with SCID.

The sample holds many counts of this clonotype. The chain carries TRBV5-1 and TRBJ2-7, with TRBD1 as a possible D gene (6 bases). The V gene's germline CDR1 is SGHRS and CDR2 YFSETQ. CDR3 length: 13 residues. The V end lost 2 bases, the J end lost 5 bases, and 11 bases lay between the germline ends. As DNA, the CDR3 is TGCGCCAGCAGCTTACAGGGCTTGAACGAGCAGTACTTC. This sequence encodes CASSLQGLNEQYF.

This clonotype turned up a few times. Just one base apart from a much larger clone, this may be a read error. V usage is TRBV5-6 and J usage is TRBJ1-4; D is unclear. Trimming removed 3 bases at V and 0 bases at J, with 0 bases between. Germline CDR1 SGHDT, CDR2 YYEEEE. This CDR3 spans 12 amino acids. CDR3 protein: CASSSTNEKLFF. The CDR3 bases are TGTGCCAGCAGCTCAACTAATGAAAAACTGTTTTTT.

This chain connects TRBV20-1 to TRBJ2-5; 7 bases are shared with TRBD2. The V and J ends lost 0 bases and 1 base, in that order; junction bases with no gene match: 5. The CDR3 has 15 residues. Germline V gives CDR1 DFQATT, CDR2 SNEGSKA (reference sequence). CDR3 sequence (DNA): TGCAGTGCTAGAGATATAAGCGGGGTCCAAGAGACCCAGTACTTC. Residues: CSARDISGVQETQYF.

This clonotype occurred many times. V usage is TRBV9 and J usage is TRBJ1-4; 9 nucleotides align to TRBD1. This CDR3 is 14 amino acids long. With V trimmed by 4 bases and J by 5 bases, 3 bases remained unmatched. Germline values: CDR1 SGDLS, CDR2 YYNGEE. CDR3 DNA: TGTGCCAGCAGCCAAGGGACAGGGAATGAAAAACTGTTTTTT. Protein sequence: CASSQGTGNEKLFF.

This clonotype was seen at least ten times. The CDR3 sequence: CASSPMGGGQPQHF. The CDR3, as DNA: TGTGCCAGCTCACCAATGGGGGGTGGTCAGCCCCAGCATTTT. The chain uses TRBV18 and TRBJ1-5; possibly TRBD1 for D (5 bases). The CDR3 runs to 14 residues. CDR1 and CDR2 from the germline V gene are KGHSH and LQKENI. V was cut by 2 bases and J by 6 bases, with 11 bases left in between.

This sequence joins TRBV7-6 and TRBJ2-7, with TRBD1 matching over 8 bases. V dropped 7 bases and J dropped 7; count of bases not matched to a gene: 12. CDR3 size: 14 residues. Germline V gives CDR1 SGHVS, CDR2 FNYEAQ. CDR3 sequence reads: CASNSEPGQAEQYF. CDR3 DNA: TGTGCCAGCAACTCAGAACCGGGACAGGCTGAGCAGTACTTC.

There are many counts of this clonotype. The chain employs TRBV7-9 and TRBJ1-1; TRBD1 matches at 8 bases. CDR3 length: 14 amino acids. The V gene's germline CDR1 is SEHNR and CDR2 FQNEAQ (reference sequence). The J segment lost 3 bases and the V segment lost 4 bases, leaving 4 bases of the junction unmatched. Written as DNA, the CDR3 is TGTGCCAGCAGCTCCCAGACAGGGGACACTGAAGCTTTCTTT. Its translation: CASSSQTGDTEAFF.

The sample holds many counts of this clonotype. CDR3 nucleotide sequence: TGTGCCAGCAGCTTAATGCCAGGGGCTGCCTACGAGCAGTACTTC. Translation: CASSLMPGAAYEQYF. The chain links TRBV7-6 to TRBJ2-7; D is perhaps TRBD1 (6 bases). The CDR3 runs 15 residues. The V end was cut by 2 bases, the J end by 2 bases, with 13 bases between. Germline V gene data show CDR1 as SGHVS and CDR2 as FNYEAQ.

This clonotype appeared many times. The rearrangement uses TRBV5-1 and TRBJ2-6, with TRBD1 identical over 9 bases. Germline CDR1 SGHRS, CDR2 YFSETQ. This CDR3 is built from 15 residues. The ends lost 4 bases at V and 4 bases at J; junction bases unmatched: 3. CDR3 residues: CASSHGTGGANVLTF. CDR3 bases: TGCGCCAGCAGCCATGGGACAGGGGGGGCCAACGTCCTGACTTTC.

This clonotype has a count of ten or more. This chain joins TRBV20-1 and TRBJ1-5; a possible D gene is TRBD1 (5 bases). This CDR3 has 15 residues. The V end lost 3 bases, the J end lost 0 bases, and 12 bases lay between the germline ends. CDR1 DFQATT and CDR2 SNEGSKA come from the germline V gene (reference sequence). CDR3 bases: TGCAGTGCTAGTGACAGTCCCTATAGCAATCAGCCCCAGCATTTT. Translation: CSASDSPYSNQPQHF.